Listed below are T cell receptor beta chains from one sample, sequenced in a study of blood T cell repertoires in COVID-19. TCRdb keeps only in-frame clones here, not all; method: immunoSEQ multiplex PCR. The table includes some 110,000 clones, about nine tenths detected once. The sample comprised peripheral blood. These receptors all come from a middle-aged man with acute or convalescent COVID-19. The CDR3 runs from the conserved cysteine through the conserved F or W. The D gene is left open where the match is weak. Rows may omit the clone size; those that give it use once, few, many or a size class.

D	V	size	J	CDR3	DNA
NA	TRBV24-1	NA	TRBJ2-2	CATRRQDVGELFF	TGTGCCACCAGACGACAGGACGTCGGGGAGCTGTTTTTT
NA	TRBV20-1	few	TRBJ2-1	CSASWRGEQFF	TGCAGTGCTAGCTGGAGAGGTGAGCAGTTCTTC
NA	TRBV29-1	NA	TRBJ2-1	CSVGQRSEQFF	TGCAGCGTTGGTCAGCGTAGTGAGCAGTTCTTC
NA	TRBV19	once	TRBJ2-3	CASSMSRDRDTQYF	TGTGCCAGTAGTATGTCCAGGGATAGAGATACGCAGTATTTT
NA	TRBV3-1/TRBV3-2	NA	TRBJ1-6	CASSLRTREESPLHF	TGTGCCAGCAGCCTCCGGACTCGGGAGGAGTCACCCCTCCACTTT
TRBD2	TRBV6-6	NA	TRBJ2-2	CASRRAGGSTGELFF	TGTGCCAGCAGGCGAGCGGGGGGGAGCACCGGGGAGCTGTTTTTT
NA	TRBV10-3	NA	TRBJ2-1	CAISESLASLYYYNEQFF	TGTGCCATCAGTGAGTCGCTGGCTAGCCTGTACTACTACAATGAGCAGTTCTTC
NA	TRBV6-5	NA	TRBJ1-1	CASTRGDTEAFF	TGTGCCAGCACCCGGGGGGACACTGAAGCTTTCTTT
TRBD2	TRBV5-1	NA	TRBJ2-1	CASSWTSGSGNEQFF	TGCGCCAGCAGCTGGACTAGCGGGAGTGGCAATGAGCAGTTCTTC
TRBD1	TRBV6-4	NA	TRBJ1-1	CASRSGGKNTEAFF	TGTGCCAGCAGGTCAGGGGGCAAGAACACTGAAGCTTTCTTT
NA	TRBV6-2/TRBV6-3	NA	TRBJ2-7	CASSPRAQGYSYEQYF	TGTGCCAGCAGCCCCAGGGCGCAGGGGTACTCCTACGAGCAGTACTTC
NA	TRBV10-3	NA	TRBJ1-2	CAISERGGPAFGYTF	TGTGCCATCAGTGAAAGGGGGGGCCCTGCGTTTGGCTACACCTTC
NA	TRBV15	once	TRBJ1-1	CATSRIKLSGISEAFF	TGTGCCACCAGCAGAATTAAACTCTCAGGGATTAGTGAAGCTTTCTTT
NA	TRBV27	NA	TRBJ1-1	CASSPGSLAEAFF	TGTGCCAGCAGCCCAGGCTCCCTCGCTGAAGCTTTCTTT
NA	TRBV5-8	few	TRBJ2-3	CASPGTLSTDTQYF	TGTGCCAGCCCCGGGACACTTAGCACAGATACGCAGTATTTT
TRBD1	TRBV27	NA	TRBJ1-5	CASSSTGNYQPQHF	TGTGCCAGCAGTTCGACAGGGAACTATCAGCCCCAGCATTTT
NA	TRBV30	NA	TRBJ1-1	CAWSPGRENTEAFF	TGTGCCTGGAGCCCCGGACGGGAGAACACTGAAGCTTTCTTT
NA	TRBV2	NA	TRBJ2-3	CASRDLVGTQYF	TGTGCCAGCAGAGACTTAGTCGGTACGCAGTATTTT
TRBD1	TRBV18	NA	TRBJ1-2	CASSPGQGAKGYTF	TGTGCCAGCTCACCCGGCCAGGGGGCAAAAGGCTACACCTTC
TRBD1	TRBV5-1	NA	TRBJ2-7	CASSHPGQGRYEQYF	TGCGCCAGCAGCCATCCGGGACAGGGTCGATACGAGCAGTACTTC
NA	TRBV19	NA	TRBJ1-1	CASSGGSMITEAFF	TGTGCCAGTAGTGGAGGGTCCATGATCACTGAAGCTTTCTTT
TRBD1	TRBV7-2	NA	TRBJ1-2	CASSSKGAYYGYTF	TGTGCCAGCAGCTCGAAGGGGGCGTACTATGGCTACACCTTC